The rows below give T cell receptor beta chains drawn from one sample of a study of blood T cell repertoires in COVID-19. The table came from immunoSEQ multiplex PCR; TCRdb's copy has only in-frame clones and leaves some out. The sample lists tens of thousands of clones; around 86% were seen once. Sequencing was performed on peripheral blood. The receptors were sampled from a woman at least 80 years old with acute or convalescent COVID-19. Each CDR3 is given with its conserved first and last residue. The D gene is left open where the match is weak. Rows give clone size only sometimes, using once, few, many, or a class for an expanded clone.

clone_size	v_call	j_call	d_call	cdr3_aa	cdr3_nt
once	TRBV14	TRBJ2-7	TRBD1	CASSQAGGAPPRVFEQYF	TGTGCCAGCAGCCAAGCAGGGGGCGCCCCCCCTAGGGTTTTCGAGCAGTACTTC
.	TRBV18	TRBJ1-1	TRBD1	CASSSGQGWTEAFF	TGTGCCAGCTCATCGGGACAGGGCTGGACTGAAGCTTTCTTT
.	TRBV20-1	TRBJ1-1	TRBD1	CSAGTGYLAFF	TGCAGTGCGGGGACAGGGTATTTGGCTTTCTTT
.	TRBV7-3	TRBJ2-1	TRBD2	CASSSTASGGRLNEQFF	TGTGCCAGCAGCTCCACCGCTAGCGGGGGGAGGCTCAATGAGCAGTTCTTC
.	TRBV18	TRBJ1-5	.	CASSLQGSSNQPQHF	TGTGCCAGCTCACTCCAGGGCTCCAGCAATCAGCCCCAGCATTTT
.	TRBV18	TRBJ2-7	TRBD1	CASSPRGQGATYEQYF	TGTGCCAGCTCACCACGGGGGCAGGGGGCCACCTACGAGCAGTACTTC
.	TRBV11-2	TRBJ1-2	.	CASSFRGSPYGYTF	TGTGCCAGCAGCTTCAGGGGATCCCCCTATGGCTACACCTTC
.	TRBV27	TRBJ1-5	TRBD1	CASSRDSAGSNQPQHF	TGTGCCAGCAGCCGGGACAGCGCCGGTAGCAATCAGCCCCAGCATTTT
.	TRBV30	TRBJ1-6	.	CAWNTKGINNSPLHF	TGTGCCTGGAACACCAAGGGGATTAATAATTCACCCCTCCACTTT
.	TRBV9	TRBJ2-7	TRBD2	CASSVAGGGSSYEQYF	TGTGCCAGCAGCGTAGCGGGCGGGGGTAGCTCCTACGAGCAGTACTTC
.	TRBV19	TRBJ1-2	.	CASGVMGSGYTF	TGTGCCAGTGGGGTAATGGGGAGTGGCTACACCTTC
.	TRBV9	TRBJ2-5	TRBD2	CASSRTSGSKQETQYF	TGTGCCAGCAGCCGGACTAGCGGGAGTAAGCAGGAGACCCAGTACTTC
.	TRBV10-2	TRBJ1-6	.	CASSQTGVYNSPLHF	TGCGCCAGCAGCCAAACGGGGGTATATAATTCACCCCTCCACTTT
.	TRBV11-2	TRBJ2-1	TRBD2	CASSSTLAGGPRNNEQFF	TGTGCCAGCAGCTCGACGCTAGCGGGAGGGCCGCGGAACAATGAGCAGTTCTTC
.	TRBV5-1	TRBJ1-2	.	CASSLGTRTNYGYTF	TGCGCCAGCAGCTTGGGCACCAGAACTAACTATGGCTACACCTTC
.	TRBV7-2	TRBJ2-3	.	CASSPAESTDTQYF	TGTGCCAGCAGCCCAGCGGAGAGCACAGATACGCAGTATTTT
.	TRBV11-2	TRBJ1-1	.	CASSTHGGGTTEAFF	TGTGCCAGCAGCACCCATGGGGGAGGCACCACTGAAGCTTTCTTT
once	TRBV7-2	TRBJ2-2	.	CASSQRGSLNTGELFF	TGTGCCAGCAGCCAAAGAGGCTCCCTGAACACCGGGGAGCTGTTTTTT
.	TRBV21-1	TRBJ2-7	.	CASSHHPGQGSYEQYF	TGTGCCAGCAGCCATCACCCGGGACAGGGGTCCTACGAGCAGTACTTC
.	TRBV3-1/TRBV3-2	TRBJ2-7	TRBD1	CASSRTGTANYEQYF	TGTGCCAGCAGCCGAACCGGGACAGCGAACTACGAGCAGTACTTC
.	TRBV7-2	TRBJ2-2	TRBD1	CASSLGQGGTGELFF	TGTGCCAGCAGCTTGGGACAGGGAGGGACCGGGGAGCTGTTTTTT
.	TRBV7-9	TRBJ2-7	TRBD1	CASSFGDRGLYEQYF	TGTGCCAGCAGCTTCGGCGACAGGGGGCTTTACGAGCAGTACTTC
.	TRBV5-6	TRBJ2-3	.	CASSLQGTDTQYF	TGTGCCAGCAGCTTACAGGGAACAGATACGCAGTATTTT
.	TRBV5-4	TRBJ2-7	TRBD2	CASSLGGVLYEQYF	TGTGCCAGCAGCCTTGGGGGGGTCCTCTACGAGCAGTACTTC
.	TRBV19	TRBJ1-1	.	CASSRATEAFF	TGTGCCAGTAGTCGCGCGACTGAAGCTTTCTTT
.	TRBV6-5	TRBJ2-3	TRBD2	CASSGLAGFTDTQYF	TGTGCCAGCAGCGGACTAGCGGGTTTCACAGATACGCAGTATTTT
.	TRBV5-1	TRBJ1-2	.	CASSLRQDYGYTF	TGCGCCAGCAGCTTGAGACAGGACTATGGCTACACCTTC
.	TRBV4-1	TRBJ1-6	TRBD1	CASSQGGQGRNSPLHF	TGCGCCAGCAGCCAGGGGGGACAGGGTCGGAATTCACCCCTCCACTTT
.	TRBV14	TRBJ2-2	.	CASSQTTVRGGELFF	TGTGCCAGCAGCCAGACGACGGTCCGGGGCGGGGAGCTGTTTTTT
.	TRBV9	TRBJ2-1	TRBD1	CASSEPGTGSNEQFF	TGTGCCAGCAGCGAGCCCGGGACAGGGTCGAATGAGCAGTTCTTC
.	TRBV19	TRBJ1-5	TRBD1	CASSILPGQGRNQPQHF	TGTGCCAGTAGTATCCTGCCGGGACAGGGTAGGAATCAGCCCCAGCATTTT
once	TRBV19	TRBJ1-5	TRBD1	CASSISQGDQPQHF	TGTGCCAGTAGTATAAGTCAGGGGGATCAGCCCCAGCATTTT
.	TRBV5-1	TRBJ2-7	.	CASSGGDRFDEQYF	TGCGCCAGCAGCGGGGGTGACAGGTTCGACGAGCAGTACTTC
.	TRBV5-1	TRBJ2-5	.	CASSLGQGKETQYF	TGCGCCAGCAGCTTGGGGCAGGGGAAAGAGACCCAGTACTTC
.	TRBV4-3	TRBJ1-5	TRBD1	CASSQETGPNQPQHF	TGCGCCAGCAGCCAGGAGACAGGGCCCAATCAGCCCCAGCATTTT
few	TRBV23-1	TRBJ2-7	TRBD1	CASRRQGRGYEQYF	TGCGCCAGCAGGCGACAGGGTCGGGGCTACGAGCAGTACTTC
.	TRBV9	TRBJ2-2	.	CASSVEPFPGLGGELFF	TGTGCCAGCAGCGTGGAACCCTTTCCGGGACTCGGCGGGGAGCTGTTTTTT
once	TRBV6-1	TRBJ1-6	.	CASSERVIYNSPLHF	TGTGCCAGCAGTGAACGGGTAATCTATAATTCACCCCTCCACTTT
.	TRBV5-1	TRBJ2-2	.	CASSLAGPGELFF	TGCGCCAGCAGCTTGGCAGGGCCCGGGGAGCTGTTTTTT
once	TRBV5-4	TRBJ2-3	.	CASSPEGAGPPDTQYF	TGTGCCAGCAGCCCTGAAGGAGCGGGCCCACCAGATACGCAGTATTTT
.	TRBV7-2	TRBJ2-3	.	CASSLSRTDTQYF	TGTGCCAGCAGCTTAAGTCGGACAGATACGCAGTATTTT
.	TRBV5-6	TRBJ2-3	TRBD2	CASSYLTSGSADTQYF	TGTGCCAGCAGCTATCTGACTAGCGGGAGTGCAGATACGCAGTATTTT
.	TRBV9	TRBJ1-3	TRBD1	CASNRGGGNTIYF	TGTGCCAGCAACAGGGGAGGAGGAAACACCATATATTTT
.	TRBV6-5	TRBJ1-1	.	CASRTTGLNTEAFF	TGTGCCAGCAGAACAACAGGGTTGAACACTGAAGCTTTCTTT
.	TRBV18	TRBJ2-2	.	CASSPDRIPNGELFF	TGTGCCAGCTCACCTGACAGGATACCCAACGGGGAGCTGTTTTTT
.	TRBV11-1	TRBJ2-5	.	CASSWGEETQYF	TGTGCCAGCAGTTGGGGAGAGGAGACCCAGTACTTC
.	TRBV13	TRBJ2-5	TRBD2	CASSLKKSGTSGYQETQYF	TGTGCCAGCAGCTTAAAAAAATCCGGGACTAGCGGGTACCAAGAGACCCAGTACTTC
.	TRBV7-9	TRBJ1-4	TRBD1	CASSFSGQVDEKLFF	TGTGCCAGCAGCTTCTCTGGACAGGTTGATGAAAAACTGTTTTTT
once	TRBV18	TRBJ1-6	.	CASSPNRAGSYNSPLHF	TGTGCCAGCTCACCAAACAGGGCAGGTTCCTATAATTCACCCCTCCACTTT
.	TRBV19	TRBJ2-1	TRBD2	CASTGSGDSYNEQFF	TGTGCCAGTACCGGTAGCGGGGACTCCTACAATGAGCAGTTCTTC
once	TRBV18	TRBJ1-2	TRBD1	CASSSRTGNYGYTF	TGTGCCAGCTCGTCTAGGACAGGGAACTATGGCTACACCTTC
.	TRBV30	TRBJ1-4	TRBD1	CAWARQGGGNEKLFF	TGTGCCTGGGCTCGACAGGGGGGTGGTAATGAAAAACTGTTTTTT
.	TRBV14	TRBJ1-2	.	CASSQDEYYGYTF	TGTGCCAGCAGCCAAGATGAGTACTATGGCTACACCTTC
.	TRBV4-2	TRBJ1-2	.	CASSPRAPADGYTF	TGTGCCAGCAGCCCCAGGGCCCCTGCGGATGGCTACACCTTC
.	TRBV15	TRBJ2-3	TRBD2	CATTAGGSTDTQYF	TGTGCCACCACGGCGGGAGGCAGCACAGATACGCAGTATTTT
.	TRBV7-9	TRBJ1-4	.	CASSLKSGVANEKLFF	TGTGCCAGCAGCTTAAAGTCGGGGGTCGCTAATGAAAAACTGTTTTTT
once	TRBV4-1	TRBJ1-3	.	CASTLGDSSGNTIYF	TGCGCCAGCACCCTTGGAGACAGCTCTGGAAACACCATATATTTT
.	TRBV4-2	TRBJ2-1	TRBD1	CASSQPDRYNEQFF	TGTGCCAGCAGCCAACCGGACAGGTACAATGAGCAGTTCTTC
.	TRBV30	TRBJ1-2	TRBD1	CAWSPSGQMYGYTF	TGTGCCTGGAGTCCCTCGGGACAGATGTATGGCTACACCTTC
.	TRBV7-2	TRBJ2-5	TRBD2	CASSYRTSGGQQETQYF	TGTGCCAGCAGCTACAGGACTAGCGGGGGCCAACAAGAGACCCAGTACTTC